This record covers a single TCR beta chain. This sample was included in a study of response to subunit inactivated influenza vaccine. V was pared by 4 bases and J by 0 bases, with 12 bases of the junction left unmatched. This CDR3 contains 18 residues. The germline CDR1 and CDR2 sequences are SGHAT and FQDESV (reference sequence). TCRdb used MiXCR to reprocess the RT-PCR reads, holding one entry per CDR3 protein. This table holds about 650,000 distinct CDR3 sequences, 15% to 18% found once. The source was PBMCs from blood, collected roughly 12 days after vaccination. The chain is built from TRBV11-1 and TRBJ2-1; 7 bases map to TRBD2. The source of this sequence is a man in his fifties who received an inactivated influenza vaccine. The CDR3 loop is CASSSNKPSGRSYNEQFF. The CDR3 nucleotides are TGTGCCAGCAGCTCCAACAAACCTAGCGGCCGCTCCTACAATGAGCAGTTCTTC.